The rows below give T cell receptor beta chains drawn from one sample of a study of cytomegalovirus exposure and HLA in healthy donors. Repertoires were generated with immunoSEQ multiplex PCR, while TCRdb's copy carries only in-frame clones and drops some. Among hundreds of thousands of clones listed, roughly 87% were seen once. The sample consisted of PBMCs. The receptor source for this set is a man aged 18 to 29 in good health and CMV-seropositive. Each CDR3 is given with its conserved first and last residue. The D gene is left open where the match is weak.

d_call: TRBD2
j_call: TRBJ2-7
v_call: TRBV15
cdr3_aa: CATSRELAGDNEQYF

d_call: .
j_call: TRBJ2-5
v_call: TRBV9
cdr3_aa: CASSVGQQETQYF

d_call: .
j_call: TRBJ1-1
v_call: TRBV10-3
cdr3_aa: CAISESVERLEAFF

d_call: .
j_call: TRBJ2-7
v_call: TRBV4-1
cdr3_aa: CASSQGVQGVGEQYF

d_call: .
j_call: TRBJ2-5
v_call: TRBV7-9
cdr3_aa: CASSTRGRDWETQYF

d_call: TRBD2
j_call: TRBJ2-3
v_call: TRBV9
cdr3_aa: CASSVEPSGLRTDTQYF

d_call: .
j_call: TRBJ1-5
v_call: TRBV19
cdr3_aa: CASSRRNQPQHF

d_call: .
j_call: TRBJ1-2
v_call: TRBV6-6
cdr3_aa: CASSYPGRPEPHGYTF

d_call: .
j_call: TRBJ2-2
v_call: TRBV7-9
cdr3_aa: CASSLVQGSNTGELFF

d_call: TRBD1
j_call: TRBJ1-2
v_call: TRBV6-6
cdr3_aa: CASRPGTVQVGYGYTF

d_call: .
j_call: TRBJ1-4
v_call: TRBV5-1
cdr3_aa: CASSNLRQNEKLFF

d_call: .
j_call: TRBJ1-2
v_call: TRBV6-6
cdr3_aa: CASNSGREYGYTF

d_call: .
j_call: TRBJ1-5
v_call: TRBV7-9
cdr3_aa: CASSQEGYSNQPQHF

d_call: .
j_call: TRBJ1-5
v_call: TRBV30
cdr3_aa: CAWTIDGNQPQHF

d_call: .
j_call: TRBJ1-3
v_call: TRBV15
cdr3_aa: CATSREGSVGNTIYF

d_call: .
j_call: TRBJ2-7
v_call: TRBV5-6
cdr3_aa: CASSFGNRASYEQYF

d_call: .
j_call: TRBJ1-2
v_call: TRBV11-3
cdr3_aa: CASSLVGQPLVDYGYTF

d_call: .
j_call: TRBJ2-7
v_call: TRBV2
cdr3_aa: CASHRSSNLHEQYF

d_call: TRBD2
j_call: TRBJ2-5
v_call: TRBV6-5
cdr3_aa: CASSRGGEAETQYF

d_call: TRBD1
j_call: TRBJ2-7
v_call: TRBV7-2
cdr3_aa: CASSPRGTGAYEQYF

d_call: .
j_call: TRBJ1-1
v_call: TRBV5-6
cdr3_aa: CASSLVGTPDTEAFF

d_call: TRBD1
j_call: TRBJ1-5
v_call: TRBV19
cdr3_aa: CAGGMAGGNQPQHF

d_call: .
j_call: TRBJ1-1
v_call: TRBV6-5
cdr3_aa: CASSYRRNTEAFF

d_call: .
j_call: TRBJ2-7
v_call: TRBV6-6
cdr3_aa: CASSDGEGEQYF

d_call: .
j_call: TRBJ2-1
v_call: TRBV5-1
cdr3_aa: CASSNLGSYNEQFF

d_call: TRBD2
j_call: TRBJ2-3
v_call: TRBV28
cdr3_aa: CASSALSGGTTDTQYF